This record covers a single TCR beta chain. Its antigen is currently unknown. The germline gives CDR1 SNHLY, CDR2 FYNNEI. The CDR3 is made up of 12 amino acids. The V gene lost 4 bases and the J gene lost 3 bases, with 7 bases spanning the gap. The data stem from a study of T cell responses to AZD1222 COVID-19 vaccine. Study results and limitations: Spike-spanning, vaccine-associated CD4 TCRs were dominant at 160-218 and 743-854. Clonal diversity was possibly underestimated, and the donors were mostly white British, with more females.

Sequencing used immunoSEQ multiplex PCR; TCRdb keeps in-frame clones, though not all of them. The sample holds about 150,000 clones, about 88% seen once. The sequencing here drew on peripheral blood, taken on day 0 of AZD1222 vaccination. This clonotype was sampled from an adult in good health. The chain is built from TRBV2 and TRBJ2-7, with D maybe TRBD1 (5 bases). The CDR3: CASSVDSYEQYF. The CDR3 bases are TGTGCCAGCAGTGTCGACAGCTACGAGCAGTACTTC. The full variable domain, rest sourced from reference TRBV2 and TRBJ2-7, is EPEVTQTPSHQVTQMGQEVILRCVPISNHLYFYWYRQILGQKVEFLVSFYNNEISEKSEIFDDQFSVERPDGSNFTLKIRSTKLEDSAMYFCASSVDSYEQYFGPGTRLTVT.